These T cell receptor beta chains were read from a single sample in a study of blood T cell repertoires in COVID-19. The assay was immunoSEQ multiplex PCR, and TCRdb's table has in-frame clones only and misses some. The repertoire has about 400,000 clones, under 90% of them found once; the top ten carry 1.5% to 2%. Sequences were obtained from PBMCs or T cells enriched from blood (not recorded which). These receptors were obtained from a woman in her twenties or thirties who had recovered from COVID-19. CDR3s include the opening cysteine and the closing phenylalanine or tryptophan. The D gene is left open where the match is weak. Size is stated for part of the rows, as once, few or many counts, or as a class when the clone is expanded.

TRBJ1-1,NA,TRBV18,few,TGTGCCAGCTCGTCTATGTTGGCTGAAGCTTTCTTT,CASSSMLAEAFF
TRBJ1-1,NA,TRBV5-1,NA,TGCGCCAGCAGCTTTGCAGGTGTAAACACTGAAGCTTTCTTT,CASSFAGVNTEAFF
TRBJ2-3,TRBD2,TRBV5-1,NA,TGCGCCAGCAGCTTTGGCGGGGGGGTGGATACGCAGTATTTT,CASSFGGGVDTQYF
TRBJ1-6,NA,TRBV5-8,NA,TGTGCCAGCAGCAACGGTTATAATTCACCCCTCCACTTT,CASSNGYNSPLHF
TRBJ2-5,NA,TRBV5-1,NA,TGCGCCAGCAGCTTGGGCCCAGAGGCCCAAGAGACCCAGTACTTC,CASSLGPEAQETQYF
TRBJ1-2,NA,TRBV2,NA,TGTGCCAGCAGTACCGGCTATGGCTACACCTTC,CASSTGYGYTF
TRBJ1-1,NA,TRBV7-9,NA,TGTGCCAGCAGCTTGAGCGGGGTGAACACTGAAGCTTTCTTT,CASSLSGVNTEAFF
TRBJ2-7,NA,TRBV7-8,NA,TGTGCCAGCAGCTTAGCGGCATACGAGCAGTACTTC,CASSLAAYEQYF
TRBJ2-7,NA,TRBV27,NA,TGTGCCAGCTCTGGGGGGTACGAGCAGTACTTC,CASSGGYEQYF
TRBJ2-7,NA,TRBV11-2,once,TGTGCCAGCAGCTATTCAGGGGGTAGCGGCTACGAGCAGTACTTC,CASSYSGGSGYEQYF
TRBJ2-2,TRBD2,TRBV5-4,NA,TGTGCCAGCAGCTTGAGCGGGAGTCACACCGGGGAGCTGTTTTTT,CASSLSGSHTGELFF
TRBJ2-2,TRBD2,TRBV7-7,NA,TGTGCCAGCAGCTTAGTTTCTAGCGGTCGCACCGGGGAGCTGTTTTTT,CASSLVSSGRTGELFF
TRBJ1-2,TRBD1,TRBV9,NA,TGTGCCAGCAGCGCGGCCACAGGGGTGGGAAAAGGCTACACCTTC,CASSAATGVGKGYTF
TRBJ1-5,NA,TRBV9,NA,TGTGCCAGCAGCGTAGGGGGGCAGGGTCAGCCCCAGCATTTT,CASSVGGQGQPQHF
TRBJ2-5,NA,TRBV11-1,NA,TGTGCCAGCAGGGTGGTCCCTGGCGAGACCCAGTACTTC,CASRVVPGETQYF
TRBJ2-1,NA,TRBV27,once,TGTGCCAGCAGTGCACAGCCCCCGATCGGTGAGCAGTTCTTC,CASSAQPPIGEQFF
TRBJ1-3,NA,TRBV30,NA,TGTGCCTGGAGTGTAAGGAGGGCAGGGCCACTTCCCTCTGGAAACACCATATATTTT,CAWSVRRAGPLPSGNTIYF
TRBJ2-7,NA,TRBV6-6,NA,TGTGCCAGCAGGACCGGACAGTACGAGCAGTACTTC,CASRTGQYEQYF
TRBJ1-2,NA,TRBV2,NA,TGTGCCAGCAGTGAATGGGGGGATTTAGGTGGCTACACCTTC,CASSEWGDLGGYTF
TRBJ2-3,TRBD2,TRBV5-4,NA,TGTGCCAGCAGCATAGGACTAGCGGGGGGCCCCACAGATACGCAGTATTTT,CASSIGLAGGPTDTQYF
TRBJ2-1,NA,TRBV12-3/TRBV12-4,NA,TGTGCCAGCAGTTCTGGCCTTAGCGCGTTCTTC,CASSSGLSAFF
TRBJ1-4,TRBD1,TRBV7-2,once,TGTGCCAGCAGACCAGACAGGGTGGTTGAAAAACTGTTTTTT,CASRPDRVVEKLFF
TRBJ2-7,NA,TRBV5-1,NA,TGCGCCAGCAGCCATCCAGGGCTTCAACCATTGTACTTC,CASSHPGLQPLYF
TRBJ2-2,NA,TRBV7-3,NA,TGTGCCAGCGGGGCACCGAAAGAGGAGCTGTTTTTT,CASGAPKEELFF
TRBJ1-4,TRBD1,TRBV6-4,NA,TGTGCCAGCAGCCCGGGACAGGGTGTTGAAAAACTGTTTTTT,CASSPGQGVEKLFF
TRBJ1-2,NA,TRBV6-2/TRBV6-3,NA,TGTGCCAGCAGTTACAGGGGCTTAAGGGTGAATGGCTACACCTTC,CASSYRGLRVNGYTF